The rows below give T cell receptor beta chains drawn from one sample of a study of blood T cell repertoires in COVID-19. Method: immunoSEQ multiplex PCR; TCRdb's copy keeps in-frame clones and lacks some. The data contain about 210,000 clones, over 70% of them singletons. Sequenced sample: peripheral blood. Receptor source: a woman aged 45-65 years with acute or convalescent COVID-19. CDR3s include the opening cysteine and the closing phenylalanine or tryptophan. A D gene is named only where the DNA matches it firmly. Clone size appears in some rows only: once, few, many, or a class for an expanded clone.

NA,TRBD2,TRBV18,TRBJ2-7,CASSPGTSYEQYF,TGTGCCAGCTCACCAGGGACTAGCTACGAGCAGTACTTC
once,TRBD1,TRBV5-8,TRBJ2-3,CASSRGLSTDTQYF,TGTGCCAGCAGTAGGGGGCTGAGCACAGATACGCAGTATTTT
NA,TRBD2,TRBV2,TRBJ2-3,CASIEAWTSGSTDTQYF,TGTGCCAGCATTGAGGCGTGGACTAGCGGAAGCACAGATACGCAGTATTTT
NA,TRBD2,TRBV9,TRBJ2-7,CASSPWTSVTGEQYF,TGTGCCAGCAGCCCGTGGACTAGCGTTACGGGCGAGCAGTACTTC
NA,NA,TRBV24-1,TRBJ2-3,CATSEGAADTDTQYF,TGTGCCACCAGTGAAGGGGCAGCAGACACAGATACGCAGTATTTT
once,TRBD1,TRBV3-1/TRBV3-2,TRBJ1-2,CASSPWTGEVYGYTF,TGTGCCAGCAGCCCCTGGACAGGGGAGGTCTATGGCTACACCTTC
NA,NA,TRBV6-5,TRBJ2-7,CASIRTVTYEQYF,TGTGCCAGCATTAGGACAGTAACCTACGAGCAGTACTTC
NA,TRBD1,TRBV24-1,TRBJ2-7,CATSDHSGTGGHEQYF,TGTGCCACCAGTGACCACAGTGGGACAGGGGGCCACGAGCAGTACTTC
NA,NA,TRBV6-5,TRBJ1-2,CASSRKQANYGYTF,TGTGCCAGCAGTCGTAAACAAGCTAACTATGGCTACACCTTC
once,TRBD1,TRBV3-1/TRBV3-2,TRBJ1-1,CASSQVLETGEAFF,TGTGCCAGCAGCCAAGTCCTCGAGACAGGGGAAGCTTTCTTT
NA,NA,TRBV11-2,TRBJ2-2,CASSFRGSATGELFF,TGTGCCAGCAGCTTCCGTGGTAGCGCTACCGGGGAGCTGTTTTTT
NA,TRBD2,TRBV28,TRBJ2-7,CASSSPASGSSSGEQYF,TGTGCCAGCAGTTCCCCAGCTAGCGGGAGCTCTAGCGGCGAGCAGTACTTC
NA,TRBD2,TRBV5-1,TRBJ2-1,CASRQLGGSYNEQFF,TGCGCCAGCCGCCAGCTTGGCGGGAGTTACAATGAGCAGTTCTTC
NA,TRBD1,TRBV7-9,TRBJ1-2,CARHVLERGRSGYTF,TGTGCCAGACATGTCCTGGAGAGGGGGCGAAGTGGCTACACCTTC
NA,TRBD2,TRBV6-2/TRBV6-3,TRBJ2-1,CASSYNPPGGLYNEQFF,TGTGCCAGCAGTTATAACCCCCCGGGAGGGTTGTACAATGAGCAGTTCTTC
NA,TRBD2,TRBV2,TRBJ2-7,CASSGAGLALKPYEQYF,TGTGCCAGCAGCGGCGCGGGACTAGCGCTTAAGCCCTACGAGCAGTACTTC
few,TRBD1,TRBV11-2,TRBJ2-2,CASSLGQGRTGELFF,TGTGCCAGCAGCTTAGGACAGGGAAGAACCGGGGAGCTGTTTTTT
NA,NA,TRBV10-1,TRBJ2-7,CASSDFSYEQYF,TGCGCCAGCAGCGACTTTTCCTACGAGCAGTACTTC
NA,TRBD2,TRBV5-1,TRBJ2-3,CASSPLAGADTQYF,TGCGCCAGCAGTCCACTAGCGGGGGCAGATACGCAGTATTTT
NA,NA,TRBV9,TRBJ2-3,CASSVGDGRGTDTQYF,TGTGCCAGCAGCGTAGGAGACGGGAGAGGCACAGATACGCAGTATTTT
once,TRBD2,TRBV13,TRBJ2-7,CASSRTSGRADEQYF,TGTGCCAGCAGCCGAACTAGCGGGAGGGCCGACGAGCAGTACTTC
NA,TRBD1,TRBV5-1,TRBJ1-1,CASSLGTGQGLSEAFF,TGCGCCAGCAGCTTGGGGACCGGACAGGGGCTCTCTGAAGCTTTCTTT
NA,TRBD1,TRBV5-1,TRBJ2-1,CASSSGGQGIYNEQFF,TGCGCCAGCAGCTCGGGAGGACAGGGGATCTACAATGAGCAGTTCTTC
NA,TRBD2,TRBV7-9,TRBJ2-1,CASSSRLALDNEQFF,TGTGCCAGCAGCTCACGACTAGCCCTGGACAATGAGCAGTTCTTC
NA,TRBD1,TRBV18,TRBJ1-6,CASSLQGDNSPLHF,TGTGCCAGCTCACTGCAGGGGGATAATTCACCCCTCCACTTT
NA,NA,TRBV6-5,TRBJ2-5,CASSLLEEETQYF,TGTGCCAGCAGTCTCTTAGAGGAGGAGACCCAGTACTTC
NA,TRBD1,TRBV5-8,TRBJ2-7,CASSLELDRASYEQYF,TGTGCCAGCAGCTTAGAACTAGACAGGGCGTCGTACGAGCAGTACTTC
NA,NA,TRBV14,TRBJ1-2,CASSLNPQGPRYTF,TGTGCCAGCAGCCTAAACCCACAGGGACCCCGCTACACCTTC
NA,NA,TRBV13,TRBJ2-7,CASSLGVLAYEQYF,TGTGCCAGCAGCTTAGGCGTTCTAGCCTACGAGCAGTACTTC
NA,NA,TRBV29-1,TRBJ2-5,CSVGGTRETQYF,TGCAGCGTTGGGGGGACTCGAGAGACCCAGTACTTC
NA,NA,TRBV5-1,TRBJ2-4,CASSLERQTKNIQYF,TGCGCCAGCAGCTTGGAGCGACAGACCAAAAACATTCAGTACTTC
NA,TRBD1,TRBV6-6,TRBJ1-3,CASRTGGSGNTIYF,TGTGCCAGCAGAACAGGGGGCTCTGGAAACACCATATATTTT
NA,TRBD2,TRBV18,TRBJ2-7,CASSLHASGATSGEQYF,TGTGCCAGCTCACTTCATGCTAGCGGGGCCACGTCCGGCGAGCAGTACTTC
many,NA,TRBV29-1,TRBJ1-5,CSVATGLWQPQHF,TGCAGCGTCGCTACAGGGTTATGGCAGCCCCAGCATTTT
many,NA,TRBV4-2,TRBJ2-7,CASSQQTGTTYEQYF,TGTGCCAGCAGCCAACAGACAGGAACAACCTACGAGCAGTACTTC
NA,TRBD2,TRBV28,TRBJ2-7,CASSSPAGVAGFYEQYF,TGTGCCAGCAGTTCTCCCGCCGGAGTAGCGGGATTCTACGAGCAGTACTTC
NA,NA,TRBV28,TRBJ1-4,CASSGGGAGTNEKLFF,TGTGCCAGCAGCGGAGGGGGGGCTGGGACTAATGAAAAACTGTTTTTT
once,NA,TRBV5-1,TRBJ2-3,CASRVTSTDTQYF,TGCGCCAGCAGGGTTACTAGCACAGATACGCAGTATTTT
NA,TRBD1,TRBV5-1,TRBJ1-2,CASSLGDRGGYGYTF,TGCGCCAGCAGCTTGGGGGACAGGGGTGGCTATGGCTACACCTTC
NA,NA,TRBV19,TRBJ2-1,CASRKYSLATNEQFF,TGTGCCAGTAGGAAGTATTCCCTAGCGACGAATGAGCAGTTCTTC
NA,NA,TRBV5-1,TRBJ2-7,CASSLGAGSSYEQYF,TGCGCCAGCAGCTTAGGCGCGGGAAGCTCCTACGAGCAGTACTTC
NA,TRBD2,TRBV5-1,TRBJ2-7,CASSLVASGRAPYEQYF,TGCGCCAGCAGCTTGGTTGCTAGCGGGAGGGCTCCCTACGAGCAGTACTTC
few,TRBD1,TRBV5-1,TRBJ2-7,CASSSLPGTGPGVYEQYF,TGCGCCAGCAGCTCCCTTCCCGGGACAGGGCCGGGGGTCTACGAGCAGTACTTC
NA,NA,TRBV7-2,TRBJ2-7,CASSLDRAYEQYF,TGTGCCAGCAGCTTAGACAGGGCGTACGAGCAGTACTTC
NA,NA,TRBV28,TRBJ1-4,CASTGTRYEKLFF,TGTGCCAGCACCGGGACACGCTATGAAAAACTGTTTTTT
NA,NA,TRBV2,TRBJ2-3,CASSEATTSTDTQYF,TGTGCCAGCAGTGAAGCGACGACTAGCACAGATACGCAGTATTTT
once,TRBD2,TRBV24-1,TRBJ2-5,CATSDAKAGVVETQYF,TGTGCCACCAGTGATGCCAAAGCGGGAGTAGTAGAGACCCAGTACTTC
NA,TRBD2,TRBV3-1/TRBV3-2,TRBJ2-3,CASSQDRGSGFTDTQYF,TGTGCCAGCAGCCAAGATCGGGGTAGCGGGTTCACAGATACGCAGTATTTT
NA,TRBD1,TRBV20-1,TRBJ1-2,CSASSPRTGSYGYTF,TGCAGTGCTAGTTCCCCGAGGACAGGGTCTTATGGCTACACCTTC
few,NA,TRBV2,TRBJ1-5,CASSDQELAPQHF,TGTGCCAGCAGTGATCAGGAACTTGCGCCCCAGCATTTT
NA,NA,TRBV6-6,TRBJ2-5,CASRFQGEETQYF,TGTGCCAGCAGGTTTCAGGGTGAAGAGACCCAGTACTTC
NA,NA,TRBV5-1,TRBJ1-4,CASSLKMTEKLFF,TGCGCCAGCAGCCTGAAGATGACAGAAAAACTGTTTTTT
NA,NA,TRBV5-8,TRBJ1-1,CASSHSFLPFF,TGTGCCAGCAGCCACAGTTTCTTACCTTTCTTT
NA,NA,TRBV11-2,TRBJ2-4,CASSPRVLSGFQYF,TGTGCCAGCAGCCCTAGAGTCCTGTCCGGATTTCAGTACTTC
NA,NA,TRBV5-1,TRBJ1-4,CASSLAGERGNEKLFF,TGCGCCAGCAGCTTGGCCGGGGAGCGCGGAAATGAAAAACTGTTTTTT
NA,TRBD2,TRBV27,TRBJ2-1,CASSLLLAGGNGEQFF,TGTGCCAGCAGTTTACTTTTAGCGGGAGGAAATGGTGAGCAGTTCTTC
NA,NA,TRBV6-4,TRBJ2-1,CASSDSVGVSYNEQFF,TGTGCCAGCAGTGACTCGGTGGGAGTATCCTACAATGAGCAGTTCTTC